This paragraph reports one TCR beta chain. This CDR3 is 12 amino acids long. Germline V gene data show CDR1 as LNHNV and CDR2 as YYDKDF (reference sequence). V was clipped by 3 bases and J by 10 bases, with 13 bases between them. Residents of about two dozen US areas, aged roughly 18 to 89 years, made up the participants. Membership in each cohort depended on participant-reported clinical history. This sample was included in a study of blood T cell repertoires in COVID-19. Across the whole study: PBMCs, B-cell-depleted T cells, or T cells were the source of the cDNA or gDNA that made up the material.

Original handling: Counts of nucleated cells, estimated from reference gene primer amplification, were obtained. Profiled with immunoSEQ multiplex PCR; TCRdb holds only in-frame clones, not every one. D and trimming were read from the DNA, whereas the V and J calls and clone size are those reported in that table. Of under 450,000 clones in the sample, more than 75% are singletons; the top ten hold 2.5% to 3%. This sequence joins TRBV15 and TRBJ2-7; D is unclear. What was sequenced was PBMCs or T cells enriched from blood (not recorded which). The sequence was obtained from a woman in her 30s who had recovered from COVID-19. Here the CDR3 DNA reads TGTGCCACCAGCAGGCCCGGGTTTTCACAGTACTTC. This sequence encodes CATSRPGFSQYF.